A selection of T cell receptor beta chains follows, all from one sample in a study of blood T cell repertoires in COVID-19. The table came from immunoSEQ multiplex PCR; TCRdb's copy has only in-frame clones and leaves some out. The sample includes 110,000 to 150,000 clones, around 89% of them seen just once. Sequenced material: peripheral blood. These receptors originate from a woman aged 80 or over with acute or convalescent COVID-19. CDR3s leave out the opening cysteine and the closing phenylalanine or tryptophan. D genes are given only for firm matches.

D,V,J,CDR3
-,TRBV11-2,TRBJ1-5,ASSLGVGGNQPQH
TRBD1,TRBV5-5,TRBJ1-2,ASSLGTGLSNYGYT
TRBD1,TRBV9,TRBJ2-7,ASSVGQGTYEQY
-,TRBV11-2,TRBJ1-1,ASRPTAMNTEAF
-,TRBV2,TRBJ1-3,ASTGGSGNTIY
-,TRBV21-1,TRBJ2-5,ASSKVGGGGETQY
-,TRBV5-1,TRBJ2-7,ASSLDPGNEQY
-,TRBV28,TRBJ1-3,ASSWPGNTIY
-,TRBV30,TRBJ1-1,AWSVPPRGEAF
TRBD2,TRBV5-1,TRBJ2-5,ASSPGLAEGETQY
TRBD1,TRBV30,TRBJ1-6,AWSIGGQRYNSPLH
TRBD1,TRBV10-1,TRBJ2-1,ASRPGQGTNEQF
-,TRBV2,TRBJ2-1,ASTRYSMYEQF
TRBD1,TRBV7-2,TRBJ1-2,ASSLAARGREDGYT
TRBD1,TRBV5-1,TRBJ2-7,ASSHYASTTGSPYEQY
TRBD1,TRBV6-5,TRBJ1-5,ASSSATGRLRQPQH
-,TRBV11-3,TRBJ1-2,ASSASGTLLDGYT
-,TRBV6-1,TRBJ1-2,ASSEANIRVRNYGYT
-,TRBV11-2,TRBJ1-6,ASSLSGGRNYNSPLH
-,TRBV12-3/TRBV12-4,TRBJ2-3,ASRFPGTDTQY
TRBD1,TRBV30,TRBJ1-4,AWSVTGWFGKLF
-,TRBV9,TRBJ1-2,ASSAQQGNYGYT
-,TRBV6-2/TRBV6-3,TRBJ2-7,ASSNREGYEQY
TRBD1,TRBV18,TRBJ1-3,ASSPRQGFSGNTIY
-,TRBV18,TRBJ1-1,ASSPFSDGTEAF
-,TRBV6-2/TRBV6-3,TRBJ1-2,ASSYGEAYGYT
TRBD1,TRBV5-1,TRBJ1-1,ASSHGQGWAEAF
TRBD1,TRBV30,TRBJ2-1,AWSAGTGRNEQF
-,TRBV21-1,TRBJ2-3,ASSMRTVLDDASTDTQY
-,TRBV12-3/TRBV12-4,TRBJ2-1,ASSLAYYNEQF
TRBD1,TRBV2,TRBJ1-5,ASSRQGNQPQH
TRBD1,TRBV5-1,TRBJ1-1,ASSYRQGAEGEAF
-,TRBV10-3,TRBJ1-2,AIAQGYGYT
-,TRBV7-9,TRBJ1-1,ASSVVGGGTEAF
-,TRBV12-3/TRBV12-4,TRBJ1-2,ASSLLNYGYT
-,TRBV18,TRBJ1-1,ASSPLPALNTEAF
TRBD2,TRBV4-1,TRBJ2-3,ASSPAASGGAVDTQY
TRBD1,TRBV5-8,TRBJ2-5,ASSRRTGQETQY
-,TRBV6-5,TRBJ2-5,ASSYAGETQY
TRBD2,TRBV5-1,TRBJ2-1,ASSLLAGGPRNEQF
-,TRBV3-1/TRBV3-2,TRBJ2-2,ASGTGGRNTGELF
-,TRBV2,TRBJ1-6,ASRRQVYNSPLH
-,TRBV18,TRBJ2-3,ASSPELLTDTQY
-,TRBV6-4,TRBJ2-1,ASSHTGSGIHEQF
TRBD1,TRBV29-1,TRBJ2-5,SVSGQVKSVN
TRBD1,TRBV10-2,TRBJ2-2,ASSRPNRGQATTGELF
-,TRBV7-9,TRBJ1-3,ASSLEPGGNTIY
-,TRBV9,TRBJ1-2,ASSAGQDYGYT
-,TRBV7-9,TRBJ1-2,ASSLTGGVSLYGYT
TRBD1,TRBV9,TRBJ2-6,ASSGGQGVTSGANVLT